Reported below is one TCR beta chain. CDR3 length: 14 residues. Trimming removed 4 bases from V and 5 bases from J, with 15 bases in between. In germline, CDR1 is SGDLS, CDR2 YYNGEE. This sample is drawn from a study of shared clonotypes between healthy human individuals. Libraries were prepared by immunoSEQ multiplex PCR; TCRdb keeps only in-frame clonotypes and omits some of them. Altogether 400,000 to 550,000 clones are present, roughly 85% being singletons, with the ten largest covering approximately 12%. The TCR sequence derives from a woman in her forties in good health. Some clones in this sample may be carry-over from other donors' samples. The material sequenced was PBMCs. The V and J genes are TRBV9 and TRBJ2-5; tentative D call: TRBD1 (5 bases). CDR3 loop: CASSKSGLGETQYF. The CDR3 DNA reads TGTGCCAGCAGCAAGTCAGGGTTGGGGGAGACCCAGTACTTC.